A selection of T cell receptor beta chains follows, all from one sample in a study of human T cells and chemical hapten exposure. TCRdb re-called the RACE reads with MiXCR, one entry per CDR3 protein. The repertoire has fewer than 150,000 distinct CDR3 sequences, over 9.5% of them found once; the top ten carry 1.2% to 1.5%. The sequenced sample was whole blood, obtained in connection with sensitization to the hapten diphenylcyclopropenone (DPC). The source is a woman aged 50 to 60 with alopecia areata. Some clones in this sample may be carry-over from other donors' samples. Both conserved end residues are part of each CDR3. A D gene is named only where the DNA matches it firmly. The size field is filled for only some rows; it gives once, few, many or a size class.

cdr3_length | j_call | d_call | v_call | clone_size | cdr3_nt | cdr3_aa
14 | TRBJ2-7 | NA | TRBV7-9 | few | TGTGCCAGCAGCTCGACAAGACACTCCTACGAGCAGTACTTC | CASSSTRHSYEQYF
14 | TRBJ2-6 | NA | TRBV5-4 | few | TGTGCCAGCAGCTTGAAGACTGGGGCCAACGTCCTGACTTTC | CASSLKTGANVLTF
15 | TRBJ2-5 | TRBD1 | TRBV5-1 | NA | TGCGCCAGTCGGATTACAGGGGGCGAGGAGGAGACCCAGTACTTC | CASRITGGEEETQYF
11 | TRBJ2-5 | NA | TRBV29-1 | few | TGCAGCCCCTTAGTGGGGGAGACCCAGTACTTC | CSPLVGETQYF
17 | TRBJ2-2 | NA | TRBV18 | few | TGTGCCAGCTCACCACCCACAGCTGACTTGAACACCGGGGAGCTGTTTTTT | CASSPPTADLNTGELFF
14 | TRBJ1-3 | NA | TRBV30 | NA | TGTGCCTGGAGCAGACAGCTAACTGGAAACACCATATATTTT | CAWSRQLTGNTIYF
15 | TRBJ1-6 | NA | TRBV4-1 | few | TGCGCCAGCAGCCAAGATGGACGGGATAATTCACCCCTCCACTTT | CASSQDGRDNSPLHF
13 | TRBJ2-3 | NA | TRBV7-2 | many | TGTGCCAGCAGCTGGGTTGCGAGAGATACGCAGTATTTT | CASSWVARDTQYF
16 | TRBJ2-7 | TRBD2 | TRBV9 | NA | TGTGCCAGCAGCGGACGACTAGCGGGGGGTTCCTACGAGCAGTACTTC | CASSGRLAGGSYEQYF
14 | TRBJ2-1 | NA | TRBV7-6 | many | TGTGCCAGCAGCTTAGTCCGCACTAGAAACGAGCAGTTCTTC | CASSLVRTRNEQFF
14 | TRBJ1-6 | TRBD1 | TRBV6-5 | many | TGTGCCAGCAGTTCGACAGGGGATAATTCACCCCTCCACTTT | CASSSTGDNSPLHF
12 | TRBJ2-5 | NA | TRBV25-1 | NA | TGTGCCAGCAAAGGCGGAGGGGAGACCCAGTACTTC | CASKGGGETQYF
16 | TRBJ2-3 | TRBD2 | TRBV6-2/TRBV6-3 | many | TGTGCCAGCAGACCGGGACTAGCGATTAGCACAGATACGCAGTATTTT | CASRPGLAISTDTQYF
15 | TRBJ1-2 | NA | TRBV11-2 | few | TGTGCCAGCAGCTTAGCCGGGACGGACAACTATGGCTACACCTTC | CASSLAGTDNYGYTF
13 | TRBJ2-7 | NA | TRBV9 | NA | TGTGCCAGCAGCGTAGATAGCTTTCGTGAGCAGTACTTC | CASSVDSFREQYF
15 | TRBJ2-3 | TRBD2 | TRBV9 | NA | TGTGCCAGCAGCGCGCTAGCGGGAGCCCCAGATACGCAGTATTTT | CASSALAGAPDTQYF
12 | TRBJ1-1 | NA | TRBV5-5 | many | TGTGCCAGCAGCTTGTCCGATACTGAAGCTTTCTTT | CASSLSDTEAFF
18 | TRBJ2-1 | NA | TRBV7-8 | few | TGTGCCAGCAGCTCAATAATGGGGAAAACGGGAGAGTCTAATGAGCAGTTCTTC | CASSSIMGKTGESNEQFF
16 | TRBJ1-6 | NA | TRBV14 | many | TGTGCCAGCAGCCAAGATTCAGGGTTTGGGAATTCACCCCTCCACTTT | CASSQDSGFGNSPLHF
14 | TRBJ2-7 | TRBD1 | TRBV6-5 | NA | TGTGCCAGCAGTCAGCGGACAGGCCTTTTGGAGCAGTACTTC | CASSQRTGLLEQYF
16 | TRBJ2-5 | NA | TRBV29-1 | NA | TGCAGCGTTGAAATGGTGAGGTGGCAGGGGAGAGAGACCCAGTACTTC | CSVEMVRWQGRETQYF
17 | TRBJ2-3 | TRBD2 | TRBV7-2 | NA | TGTGCCAGCAGCTTAGCGGCGACTAGCGGGAGCACAGATACGCAGTATTTT | CASSLAATSGSTDTQYF
13 | TRBJ1-6 | NA | TRBV14 | few | TGTGCCAGCAGCCCCTATTCGAGTTCACCCCTCCACTTT | CASSPYSSSPLHF
11 | TRBJ2-1 | NA | TRBV5-1 | few | TGCGCCAGCAGCTTGGTTGTTGAGCAGTTCTTC | CASSLVVEQFF
12 | TRBJ2-3 | NA | TRBV5-4 | NA | TGTGCCAGCAGCTCGAAGGCAGATACGCAGTATTTT | CASSSKADTQYF
12 | TRBJ2-4 | TRBD1 | TRBV29-1 | few | TGCAGCGCCTGGACAGGGGGGAACATTCAGTACTTC | CSAWTGGNIQYF
11 | TRBJ2-5 | NA | TRBV11-3 | few | TGTGCCAGCAGCTCAATGGAGACCCAGTACTTC | CASSSMETQYF
14 | TRBJ1-2 | TRBD1 | TRBV7-2 | NA | TGTGCCAGCAGCTTTAGAGACAGGGGGAAGGGCTACACCTTC | CASSFRDRGKGYTF
16 | TRBJ1-3 | NA | TRBV29-1 | few | TGCAGCGCTACGGACCGGGCACTAGCCTCTGAAAACACCATATATTTT | CSATDRALASENTIYF
16 | TRBJ2-3 | TRBD2 | TRBV20-1 | NA | TGCAGTGCTAGAGAAGCAGGCGGGAGGGCCGAAGATACGCAGTATTTT | CSAREAGGRAEDTQYF
14 | TRBJ1-1 | NA | TRBV12-5 | NA | TGTGCTAGTGCTAGGACACAAAGTAACACTGAAGCTTTCTTT | CASARTQSNTEAFF
16 | TRBJ2-6 | NA | TRBV6-2/TRBV6-3 | many | TGTGCCAGCAGTTACTCTGGGGGGCCCGGGGCCAACGTCCTGACTTTC | CASSYSGGPGANVLTF
12 | TRBJ1-2 | NA | TRBV20-1 | few | TGCAGTGCTAGTGGGGGAAACTATGGCTACACCTTC | CSASGGNYGYTF
14 | TRBJ1-2 | NA | TRBV7-9 | NA | TGTGCCAGCAGCTTATTGGCAGGGATCGATGGCTACACCTTC | CASSLLAGIDGYTF
13 | TRBJ2-1 | TRBD2 | TRBV11-2 | few | TGTGCCAGCAGCTTAGCCCTAGCGGGAGAGCAGTTCTTC | CASSLALAGEQFF
14 | TRBJ1-1 | NA | TRBV15 | NA | TGTGCCACCAGCAGAGATGCGGGGGCCACTGAAGCTTTCTTT | CATSRDAGATEAFF
13 | TRBJ1-2 | NA | TRBV27 | NA | TGTGCCAGCAGTGAGCAGGGGAACTATGGCTACACCTTC | CASSEQGNYGYTF